The 24 T cell receptor beta chains presented below share a single source sample, sequenced in a study of radiotherapy plus CTLA-4 blockade in lung cancer. Assay used: immunoSEQ multiplex PCR; TCRdb lists only in-frame clones, some missing. Of more than 90,000 clones listed, approximately 86% are singletons. Sequenced here: peripheral blood, sampled from a patient treated with radiotherapy plus ipilimumab. The receptors were sampled from a human donor with non-small cell lung cancer that progressed on radiotherapy plus ipilimumab.

The chain links TRBV5-8 to TRBJ2-5; TRBD2 agrees at 15 bases. Germline loops: CDR1 SGHTS, CDR2 YDEGEE. The CDR3 covers 17 residues. V was pared by 3 bases and J by 4 bases, with 7 bases of the junction left unmatched. CDR3 DNA: TGTGCCAGCAGCTGGGGACTAGCGGGAGGAGAAGGAGAGACCCAGTACTTC. It specifies CASSWGLAGGEGETQYF.

This chain joins TRBV9 and TRBJ2-4, with 9 bases matching TRBD1. There are 17 residues in the CDR3. CDR1 is SGDLS, CDR2 YYNGEE, per germline. V lost 3 bases to trimming and J lost 3 bases; unmatched junction nucleotides: 10. The CDR3 sequence is CASSEGTGILGKNIQYF. The CDR3, as DNA: TGTGCCAGCAGCGAGGGGACAGGGATATTGGGCAAAAACATTCAGTACTTC.

The genes are TRBV6-5 and TRBJ2-5, with a possible D match to TRBD1 (5 bases). Germline V gene sequence: CDR1 MNHEY, CDR2 SVGAGI. The CDR3 is 16 residues long. V was pared by 0 bases and J by 5 bases, with 16 bases between. CDR3 sequence: CASSYSRLGPRETQYF. The DNA for the CDR3 is TGTGCCAGCAGTTACTCGAGATTGGGGCCAAGGGAGACCCAGTACTTC.

This chain connects TRBV18 to TRBJ2-2, with no clear D. The V gene's germline CDR1 is KGHSH and CDR2 LQKENI. V lost 0 bases to trimming and J lost 6 bases, with 8 bases between them. The CDR3 has 14 residues. In DNA form, the CDR3 reads TGTGCCAGCTCACCACCGGCCCTACCCGGGGAGCTGTTTTTT. This codes for CASSPPALPGELFF.

The DNA of the CDR3 is TGTGCCAGCAGCAAAAGCAACAGGATGAGGGCCATCTCCTACGAGCAGTACTTC. It encodes CASSKSNRMRAISYEQYF. The chain couples TRBV21-1 to TRBJ2-7. TRBV21-1 counts as a pseudogene. The CDR3 contains 18 residues.

This chain joins TRBV11-3 and TRBJ2-1; D remains ambiguous. Trimming removed 6 bases from V and 6 bases from J, with 9 bases in between. This CDR3 is 12 amino acids long. Germline V gene sequence: CDR1 SGHNT, CDR2 YENEEA. CDR3 sequence: CASRGLSNEQFF. The CDR3 bases are TGTGCCAGCAGGGGTCTCTCCAATGAGCAGTTCTTC.

Concerning this clone: Germline is not matched at one junction end, which may reflect a read error. The chain couples TRBV5-1 to TRBJ1-1; TRBD1 matches at 11 bases. The CDR3 contains 15 residues. From germline, CDR1 is SGHRS and CDR2 YFSETQ. The CDR3 here is CASRLGQGVSGSAFF. The CDR3 nucleotides read TGCGCCAGCAGGTTGGGACAGGGGGTCTCAGGCTCAGCTTTCTTT. Full variable domain (rest looked up from reference TRBV5-1 and TRBJ1-1): KAGVTQTPRYLIKTRGQQVTLSCSPISGHRSVSWYQQTPGQGLQFLFEYFSETQRNKGNFPGRFSGRQFSNSRSEMNVSTLELGDSALYLCASRLGQGVSGSAFFGQGTRLTVV.

The CDR3 nucleotides read TGTGCCAGCAGTTCCCCCGTTGGAGGCCAAGAGACCCAGTACTTC. Translated, it gives CASSSPVGGQETQYF. The rearrangement joins TRBV28 to TRBJ2-5; possible D gene TRBD2, 5 bases. The CDR3 is made up of 15 amino acids. Germline loops: CDR1 MDHEN, CDR2 SYDVKM. V was cut by 4 bases and J by 1 base, with 13 bases left in between.

This chain links TRBV29-1 with TRBJ1-1, with D maybe TRBD1 (5 bases). Between the trimmed V and J ends, which lost 4 bases and 6 bases, there was a span of 9 bases. This CDR3 is 11 amino acids long. Germline V gives CDR1 SQVTM, CDR2 ANQGSEA. The CDR3 protein is CSVVLGAEAFF. CDR3 DNA: TGCAGCGTTGTTCTAGGGGCTGAAGCTTTCTTT.

The chain uses TRBV7-8 and TRBJ2-7; TRBD2 matches 8 bases. CDR1 and CDR2 from the germline V gene are SGHVS and FQNEAQ. The CDR3 extends over 17 amino acids. V lost 2 bases to trimming and J lost 6 bases; unmatched junction nucleotides: 15. The CDR3 loop reads CASSLIRPGTSLPEQYF. For the CDR3, the DNA is TGTGCCAGCAGCTTAATACGTCCCGGGACTAGTCTCCCCGAGCAGTACTTC. Looking up the rest from reference TRBV7-8 and TRBJ2-7 gives the full variable domain: GAGVSQSPRYKVAKRGQDVALRCDPISGHVSLFWYQQALGQGPEFLTYFQNEAQLDKSGLPSDRFFAERPEGSVSTLKIQRTQQEDSAVYLCASSLIRPGTSLPEQYFGPGTRLTVT.

CDR3 protein: CASSESTVSEKLFF. CDR3 sequence (DNA): TGTGCCAGCAGTGAAAGCACAGTGAGCGAAAAACTGTTTTTT. The chain couples TRBV6-1 to TRBJ1-4; D ambiguous. With 2 bases removed from V and 8 bases from J, the gap between germline ends came to 12 bases. CDR3 length equals 14 residues. The V gene's germline CDR1 is MNHNS and CDR2 SASEGT.

V usage is TRBV29-1 and J usage is TRBJ1-1; D is undetermined. Germline V gene sequence: CDR1 SQVTM, CDR2 ANQGSEA. The CDR3 extends over 11 amino acids. The germline V and J ends were trimmed by 5 bases and 4 bases, with 8 bases remaining between them. The CDR3 protein is CSVHRSTEAFF. CDR3 coding DNA: TGCAGCGTTCACAGAAGCACTGAAGCTTTCTTT.

The chain employs TRBV12-5 and TRBJ2-1, with D perhaps matching TRBD2 (6 bases). Per germline, CDR1 LGHNT and CDR2 FRNRAP. Trimming shortened V by 1 base and J by 6 bases, and 13 bases separated the two germline ends. The CDR3 contains 15 residues. CDR3 amino acids: CASGLEGLSSNEQFF. In DNA form, the CDR3 reads TGTGCTAGTGGTTTGGAGGGACTCTCAAGCAATGAGCAGTTCTTC.

The chain recombines TRBV2 with TRBJ2-7, with a possible D match to TRBD2 (6 bases). V was trimmed by 4 bases and J by 3 bases, leaving 10 bases between them. This CDR3 contains 13 residues. Germline assignment: CDR1 SNHLY and CDR2 FYNNEI. CDR3 sequence reads: CASSGSGGYEQYF. CDR3 nucleotides: TGTGCCAGCAGTGGCTCCGGGGGCTACGAGCAGTACTTC.

J is TRBJ1-5 and V is TRBV5-4; D not resolved. The CDR3 is made up of 14 amino acids. V was pared by 0 bases and J by 5 bases, with 9 bases between. Germline values: CDR1 SGHNT, CDR2 YYREEE (reference sequence). The CDR3 coding sequence is TGTGCCAGCAGCTTGGGGCCCACGGATCAGCCCCAGCATTTT. It encodes CASSLGPTDQPQHF.

V is TRBV29-1 and J is TRBJ2-7, with 7 bases lining up with TRBD1. There are 13 residues in the CDR3. V was pared by 4 bases and J by 4 bases, with 7 bases of the junction left unmatched. Germline V gives CDR1 SQVTM, CDR2 ANQGSEA. CDR3 in amino acids: CSVAGQTTYEQYF. The DNA for the CDR3 is TGCAGCGTTGCGGGACAGACAACTTACGAGCAGTACTTC.

The J gene is TRBJ2-1, the V gene TRBV7-9; TRBD2 agrees at 8 bases. V shed 2 bases and J 4 bases; nucleotides not matched to a gene: 7. The length of the CDR3 is 16 residues. Germline values: CDR1 SEHNR, CDR2 FQNEAQ (reference sequence). CDR3 DNA: TGTGCCAGCAGCTTATCAGCGGGAGTGGGGTACAATGAGCAGTTCTTC. Encoded protein: CASSLSAGVGYNEQFF.

The CDR3 loop is CAWSAPRTSGYVTDTQYF. In DNA form, the CDR3 reads TGTGCCTGGAGTGCCCCAAGGACTAGCGGATACGTCACAGATACGCAGTATTTT. The chain recombines TRBV30 with TRBJ2-3, with TRBD2 matching 10 bases. Germline assignment: CDR1 GTSNPN and CDR2 SVGIG (reference sequence). V was pared by 1 base and J by 2 bases, with 12 bases of the junction left unmatched. This CDR3 is built from 18 residues.

The genes are TRBV6-5 and TRBJ2-2; a weak D match, TRBD1 (6 bases). Germline CDR1 is MNHEY and CDR2 is SVGAGI. The V end was cut by 6 bases, the J end by 5 bases, with 13 bases between. CDR3 length: 14 amino acids. This CDR3 is CASSGQSETGELFF. CDR3 DNA: TGTGCCAGCAGCGGACAGTCGGAGACCGGGGAGCTGTTTTTT.

This chain links TRBV6-6 with TRBJ2-7; possibly TRBD1 or TRBD2 for D (6 bases each). This CDR3 has 16 residues. The germline V and J ends were trimmed by 8 bases and 3 bases, with 23 bases remaining between them. Germline-derived CDR1 and CDR2 are MNHNY and SVGAGI (reference sequence). The CDR3 protein is CASRGRPSEVSYEQYF. DNA for the CDR3: TGTGCCAGCCGGGGGCGGCCATCGGAGGTGAGCTACGAGCAGTACTTC.

The J gene is TRBJ2-7, the V gene TRBV5-1; the match to TRBD1 covers 10 bases. The V gene's germline CDR1 is SGHRS and CDR2 YFSETQ. Trimming at V came to 3 bases and at J to 7 bases, leaving 10 bases not matched to a gene. The CDR3 has 15 residues. The CDR3 is CASSWGTGVEKEQYF. The CDR3 DNA is TGCGCCAGCAGCTGGGGGACAGGGGTAGAGAAAGAGCAGTACTTC.

J is TRBJ2-7 and V is TRBV7-8; TRBD2 might be the D (5 bases). Germline V gene sequence: CDR1 SGHVS, CDR2 FQNEAQ. The length of the CDR3 is 15 residues. The ends were cut back, 6 bases at V and 6 bases at J, with 21 bases in the middle. In DNA form, the CDR3 reads TGTGCCAGCAGACTCGTAGACGGGGATGGGAGCGAGCAGTACTTC. Residues: CASRLVDGDGSEQYF.

The sample holds one count of this clone. The chain has TRBV7-6 and TRBJ2-5, with 8 positions matching TRBD2. This CDR3 is 16 amino acids long. Germline V gene sequence: CDR1 SGHVS, CDR2 FNYEAQ. The ends lost 1 base at V and 0 bases at J; junction bases unmatched: 4. As DNA, the CDR3 is TGTGCCAGCAGCTTAGTTGCGCGGGAGGACCAAGAGACCCAGTACTTC. It encodes CASSLVAREDQETQYF. The full variable domain, its missing parts supplied by reference TRBV7-6 and TRBJ2-5, is GAGVSQSPRYKVTKRGQDVALRCDPISGHVSLYWYRQALGQGPEFLTYFNYEAQQDKSGLPNDRFSAERPEGSISTLTIQRTEQRDSAMYRCASSLVAREDQETQYFGPGTRLLVL.

The V call is TRBV5-1, the J call TRBJ2-2; D possibly corresponds to TRBD2 (5 bases). The V end was cut by 4 bases, the J end by 6 bases, with 13 bases between. The germline V gene has CDR1 SGHRS and CDR2 YFSETQ. This CDR3 comprises 14 residues. Here the CDR3 reads CASSDGWGAGELFF. The CDR3 DNA is TGCGCCAGCAGCGACGGATGGGGAGCCGGGGAGCTGTTTTTT.